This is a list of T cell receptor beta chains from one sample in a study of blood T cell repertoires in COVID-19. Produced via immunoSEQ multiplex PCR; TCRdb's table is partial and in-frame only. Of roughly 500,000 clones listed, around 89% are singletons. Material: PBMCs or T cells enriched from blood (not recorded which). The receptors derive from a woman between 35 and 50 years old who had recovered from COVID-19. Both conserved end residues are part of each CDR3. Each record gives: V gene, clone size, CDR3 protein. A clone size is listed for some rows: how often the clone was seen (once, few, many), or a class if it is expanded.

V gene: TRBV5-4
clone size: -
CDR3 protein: CASSHIGLAGEETQYF

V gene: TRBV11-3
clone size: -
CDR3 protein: CASSPAGTGPYEQYF

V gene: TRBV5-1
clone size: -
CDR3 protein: CASSLDVDARNTIYF

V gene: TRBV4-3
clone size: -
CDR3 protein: CASSQVTSGIYNEQFF

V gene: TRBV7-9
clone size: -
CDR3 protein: CASSLEGARVLTF

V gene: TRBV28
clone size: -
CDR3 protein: CASSLATGGTNYGYTF

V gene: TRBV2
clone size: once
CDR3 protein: CASRFRAANTEAFF

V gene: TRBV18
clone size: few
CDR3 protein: CASSQMTRGTEAFF

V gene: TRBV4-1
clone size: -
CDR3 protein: CASSQVTSPDSYEQYF

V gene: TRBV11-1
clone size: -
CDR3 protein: CASSPPLANYGYTF

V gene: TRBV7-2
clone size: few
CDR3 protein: CASSLIAGGYTDTQYF

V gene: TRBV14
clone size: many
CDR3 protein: CASSQARDRSVAKNIQYF

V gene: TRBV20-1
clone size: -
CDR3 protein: CSASLVASGRYGDEQFF

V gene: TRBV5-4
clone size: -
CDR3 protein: CASTQHSRNEQFF

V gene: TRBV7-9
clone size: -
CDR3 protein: CASSATGLQPQHF

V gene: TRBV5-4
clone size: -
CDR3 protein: CASSLGTVGNTIYF

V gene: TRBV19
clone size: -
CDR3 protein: CASKWADRPTYQPQHF

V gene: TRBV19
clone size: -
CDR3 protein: CASSIGRAGDSEQYF

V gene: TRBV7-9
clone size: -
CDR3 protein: CASSLARGRAPLLEQYF

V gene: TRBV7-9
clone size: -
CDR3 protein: CASSRIPADRTYEQYF

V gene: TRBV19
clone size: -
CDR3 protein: CASSSEIRTEAFF

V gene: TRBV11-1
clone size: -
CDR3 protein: CASSLTGSGEQFF

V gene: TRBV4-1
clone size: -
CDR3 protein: CARRLRGGSGPSGTGELFF